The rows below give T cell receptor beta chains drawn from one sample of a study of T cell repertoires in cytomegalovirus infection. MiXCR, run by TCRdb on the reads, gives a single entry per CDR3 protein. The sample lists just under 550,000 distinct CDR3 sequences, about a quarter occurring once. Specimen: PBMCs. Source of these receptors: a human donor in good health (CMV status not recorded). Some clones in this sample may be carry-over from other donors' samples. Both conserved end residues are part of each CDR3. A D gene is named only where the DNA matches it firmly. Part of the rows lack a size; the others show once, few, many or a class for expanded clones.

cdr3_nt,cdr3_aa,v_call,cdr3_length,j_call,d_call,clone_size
TGCGCCAGCAGCCAAGAAATAGCGGACGCCCACAATGAGCAGTTCTTC,CASSQEIADAHNEQFF,TRBV4-3,16,TRBJ2-1,NA,NA
TGCAGTGCTAGTGACCCAGCGACTAGCACAGATACGCAGTATTTT,CSASDPATSTDTQYF,TRBV20-1,15,TRBJ2-3,NA,few
TGTGCCAGCAGGGCCGAATGGACCGCGGGTGAAGCTTTCTTT,CASRAEWTAGEAFF,TRBV6-4,14,TRBJ1-1,NA,few
TGTGCCAGCACCTACCGAGCTAGCGGGCGTGGGGTATGGGAAGAGACCCAGTACTTC,CASTYRASGRGVWEETQYF,TRBV12-3/TRBV12-4,19,TRBJ2-5,TRBD2,many
TGTGCCAGCAGCCAAAATGTAGGGACAGGGGCCGAGCAGTACTTC,CASSQNVGTGAEQYF,TRBV7-6,15,TRBJ2-7,TRBD1,few
TGTGCCAGCGAGGACAGGGGAAATTCACCCCTCCACTTT,CASEDRGNSPLHF,TRBV6-2/TRBV6-3,13,TRBJ1-6,TRBD1,NA
TGTGCCATCAGTGAGTCGAGTCTCACCACAGATACGCAGTATTTT,CAISESSLTTDTQYF,TRBV10-3,15,TRBJ2-3,NA,NA
TGTGCCAGCAGCTTTCTACCGGCTATCACTGGGGCCAACGTCCTGACTTTC,CASSFLPAITGANVLTF,TRBV7-3,17,TRBJ2-6,NA,many
TGCAGCGTCACGGGACATGGAAGTGGGCAGTTCTTC,CSVTGHGSGQFF,TRBV29-1,12,TRBJ2-1,NA,NA
TGTGCCAGCAGTGCACAGGGTTCGGGGACTGAAGCTTTCTTT,CASSAQGSGTEAFF,TRBV6-1,14,TRBJ1-1,NA,NA
TGTGCCAGCTCACTGGGACGTCAACGGAGAAATGAAAAACTGTTTTTT,CASSLGRQRRNEKLFF,TRBV18,16,TRBJ1-4,NA,few
TGTGCCAGCAGCTTGGCTCTTGGACTAGGGGGGACCTGGAATGAGCAGTTCTTC,CASSLALGLGGTWNEQFF,TRBV5-6,18,TRBJ2-1,NA,few
TGCAGCGCCCTCAAAGAAGGGACTGAAGCTTTCTTT,CSALKEGTEAFF,TRBV29-1,12,TRBJ1-1,NA,NA
TGTGCCAGCAGCCCTAGGACCTCTGAGACCTTC,CASSPRTSETF,TRBV7-6,11,TRBJ1-2,NA,few
TGTGCCAGCAGACCCCCCGGGACTAGCGGCGACTACAATGAGCAGTTCTTC,CASRPPGTSGDYNEQFF,TRBV5-4,17,TRBJ2-1,TRBD2,few
TGTGCCAGTAGTATAATAGGGGCCGTGAACACTGAAGCTTTCTTT,CASSIIGAVNTEAFF,TRBV19,15,TRBJ1-1,NA,NA
TGTGCCAGCAGGGCATTGACAGGGGAGAATCAGCCCCAGCATTTT,CASRALTGENQPQHF,TRBV27,15,TRBJ1-5,TRBD1,NA
TGTGCCAGCGGCGTCGGAGGGAACACTGAAGCTTTCTTT,CASGVGGNTEAFF,TRBV12-3/TRBV12-4,13,TRBJ1-1,NA,NA
TGCGCCAGCAGCTCCCAGGGGCCTGGGGCCAACGTCCTGACTTTC,CASSSQGPGANVLTF,TRBV5-1,15,TRBJ2-6,NA,NA
TGTGCCAGCAGCCCACGGGTCTTAGGGGGGGAGCAGTTCTTC,CASSPRVLGGEQFF,TRBV9,14,TRBJ2-1,NA,NA
TGTGCCATCAGTGAAGGGGGGGGAAGCTCCTACGAGCAGTACTTC,CAISEGGGSSYEQYF,TRBV10-3,15,TRBJ2-7,NA,many
TGCGCCAGCAGCCAGTCGATAGCGGGGAGTCCCACACGAGAAGCTTTCTTT,CASSQSIAGSPTREAFF,TRBV4-1,17,TRBJ1-1,NA,NA
TGTGCCAGCAGAAATCAGCGAGAGACCCAGTACTTC,CASRNQRETQYF,TRBV7-9,12,TRBJ2-5,NA,many
TGCAGCGTTACTAGTTCCTCCTACGAGCAGTACTTC,CSVTSSSYEQYF,TRBV29-1,12,TRBJ2-7,NA,many
TGTGCCATCGACTCATACCTCGGCAATGAGCAGTTCTTC,CAIDSYLGNEQFF,TRBV6-1,13,TRBJ2-1,NA,NA
TGCGCCAGCAGCCGAAATAATGGTATGGCAGATACGCAGTATTTT,CASSRNNGMADTQYF,TRBV5-1,15,TRBJ2-3,NA,few
TGTGCCAGCAGTTTTCTTTTCGAGGAGACCCAGTACTTC,CASSFLFEETQYF,TRBV12-3/TRBV12-4,13,TRBJ2-5,NA,NA
TGTGCCAGCAGCCCCGACCAGGGACAGAAAAGCAATCAGCCCCAGCATTTT,CASSPDQGQKSNQPQHF,TRBV7-4,17,TRBJ1-5,TRBD1,few
TGTGCCAGCAGCTCGGTCCCGGGACCAAGCACAGATACGCAGTATTTT,CASSSVPGPSTDTQYF,TRBV7-6,16,TRBJ2-3,NA,NA
TGCGCCAGCAGCCAAGATCGGAACAGGGGGGCCCTCGAGCAGTACTTC,CASSQDRNRGALEQYF,TRBV4-3,16,TRBJ2-7,TRBD1,few
TGCGCCAGCAGCCAAGATGCGGTTAGCACAGATACGCAGTATTTT,CASSQDAVSTDTQYF,TRBV4-3,15,TRBJ2-3,NA,few
TGCGCCAGCAGCCAATGGGGAAGGGGGGCCGCGACAGCTTTCTTT,CASSQWGRGAATAFF,TRBV4-1,15,TRBJ1-1,NA,NA
TGTGCCAGTAGTTCCTGGACCGGTTCACCCCTCCACTTT,CASSSWTGSPLHF,TRBV19,13,TRBJ1-6,NA,few
TGTGCTAGTGATGACGGATTCTACGAGCAGTACTTC,CASDDGFYEQYF,TRBV12-5,12,TRBJ2-7,NA,NA
TGTGCCAGCACCGCTCTTAAGATCTCTGGAAACACCATATATTTT,CASTALKISGNTIYF,TRBV12-3/TRBV12-4,15,TRBJ1-3,NA,NA
TGTGCCACCGCTCCTACGCCAGATACGCAGTATTTT,CATAPTPDTQYF,TRBV6-1,12,TRBJ2-3,NA,NA
TGTGCCACCAGCAGAGATCTAGGCAGAGACAATGAGCAGTTCTTC,CATSRDLGRDNEQFF,TRBV15,15,TRBJ2-1,NA,few